Listed below are T cell receptor beta chains from one sample, sequenced in a study of beta chain features in type 1 diabetes. The method was immunoSEQ multiplex PCR; TCRdb's version includes in-frame clones alone and lacks a portion of them. The table shows roughly 150,000 clones, with over 8.5% occurring only once. Sequencing used central memory CD4+ T cells from blood. The receptors stem from a man aged 18 to 29 in good health. The CDR3 runs from the conserved cysteine through the conserved F or W. The D gene is left open where the match is weak. Rows give clone size only sometimes, using once, few, many, or a class for an expanded clone.

few	TRBV7-3	-	14	TRBJ1-1	TGTGCCAGCAGCCCGAGGGGAGGCAACACTGAAGCTTTCTTT	CASSPRGGNTEAFF
-	TRBV7-2	-	15	TRBJ1-1	TGTGCCAGCAGCCCGCCGGGACACCAGAACACTGAAGCTTTCTTT	CASSPPGHQNTEAFF
-	TRBV12-5	-	15	TRBJ2-3	TGTGCTAGTGGTTCAGGGACTTTTAGCACAGATACGCAGTATTTT	CASGSGTFSTDTQYF
few	TRBV2	-	16	TRBJ2-5	TGTGCCAGCAGTGTTGCCAGCGGGACAGCGCAAGAGACCCAGTACTTC	CASSVASGTAQETQYF
few	TRBV4-3	-	17	TRBJ2-1	TGCGCCAGCAGCCAAGGCGTACAGGGGGGGTCCTACAATGAGCAGTTCTTC	CASSQGVQGGSYNEQFF
many	TRBV9	TRBD2	15	TRBJ2-5	TGTGCCAGCAGCCTCTCTAGCGGGGGGAGAGAGACCCAGTACTTC	CASSLSSGGRETQYF
-	TRBV7-2	TRBD2	14	TRBJ2-7	TGTGCCAGCAGCTTAGGACTAGCGGTGGACGAGCAGTACTTC	CASSLGLAVDEQYF
-	TRBV20-1	TRBD1	11	TRBJ1-5	TGCAGTGCTAGTTTCAGGGGGCCCCCCATTTTT	CSASFRGPPIF
few	TRBV7-2	-	13	TRBJ2-2	TGTGCCAGCAGAGGCAGAAACACCGGGGAGCTGTTTTTT	CASRGRNTGELFF
-	TRBV7-9	-	15	TRBJ2-5	TGTGCCAGCAGCAACTATCGACAAGCACAAGAGACCCAGTACTTC	CASSNYRQAQETQYF
few	TRBV14	-	16	TRBJ1-1	TGTGCCAGCAGCCAAGTTGTTCGGGGGCTCAAAACTGAAGCTTTCTTT	CASSQVVRGLKTEAFF
-	TRBV28	-	12	TRBJ1-5	TGTGCCAGTAGAGGGGGTAATCAGCCCCAGCATTTT	CASRGGNQPQHF
few	TRBV5-1	-	13	TRBJ2-7	TGCGCCAGCAAAATGGCAGGGATTTACGAGCAGTACTTC	CASKMAGIYEQYF
-	TRBV10-3	TRBD2	16	TRBJ2-3	TGTGCCATCGCTAATAGCGGGGGAGCCAGCACAGATACGCAGTATTTT	CAIANSGGASTDTQYF
-	TRBV28	TRBD2	15	TRBJ2-7	TGTGCCAGCAGTCGTGGGACTAGTTGGTCCTACGAGCAGTACTTC	CASSRGTSWSYEQYF
-	TRBV14	-	13	TRBJ1-3	TGTGCCAGCAGCTTCGCGGGAGGAAACACCATATATTTT	CASSFAGGNTIYF
-	TRBV19	TRBD2	19	TRBJ2-3	TGTGCCAGTAGTAGATCCGGGACTAGCGGGAGTGGGGGCACAGATACGCAGTATTTT	CASSRSGTSGSGGTDTQYF
-	TRBV7-8	-	15	TRBJ2-1	TGTGCCAGCAGCTTACTGATGGGAAAGAACAATGAGCAGTTCTTC	CASSLLMGKNNEQFF
many	TRBV28	-	15	TRBJ2-3	TGTGCCAGCAGTTTGGGCGGAGTCAGCACAGATACGCAGTATTTT	CASSLGGVSTDTQYF
few	TRBV5-1	TRBD2	15	TRBJ2-1	TGCGCCAGCAGCCAAGGACTAGCGGGGGGCAATGAGCAGTTCTTC	CASSQGLAGGNEQFF
few	TRBV2	TRBD1	15	TRBJ2-2	TGTGCCAGCAGGGGACAGGGGGCGGACACCGGGGAGCTGTTTTTT	CASRGQGADTGELFF
few	TRBV5-4	TRBD2	16	TRBJ2-1	TGTGCCAGCAGCCGTTTTTTAGCGGGGAATTACAATGAGCAGTTCTTC	CASSRFLAGNYNEQFF
few	TRBV4-2	-	14	TRBJ2-7	TGTGCCAGCAGCCAAAAAGCGGGCTCCTACGAGCAGTACTTC	CASSQKAGSYEQYF
-	TRBV28	-	14	TRBJ2-7	TGTGCCAGCAGCCGGACGGCGTTCTCCTACGAGCAGTACTTC	CASSRTAFSYEQYF
-	TRBV7-2	TRBD2	15	TRBJ2-7	TGTGCCAGCAGCTCGAGACTAGCGGGTGCCTACGAGCAGTACTTC	CASSSRLAGAYEQYF
once	TRBV7-2	-	14	TRBJ2-7	TGTGCCAGCAGCTTAGTATACCCTACCTACGAGCAGTACTTC	CASSLVYPTYEQYF
few	TRBV30	TRBD2	15	TRBJ2-1	TGTGCCTGGAGGGGACTAGCGGGGGGTACGAGCGAGCAGTTCTTC	CAWRGLAGGTSEQFF
few	TRBV7-8	-	17	TRBJ1-2	TGTGCCAGCAGCGCCGGCGGGGGGGGCGGAAGCTTTATTGGCTACACCTTC	CASSAGGGGGSFIGYTF
few	TRBV7-9	TRBD2	14	TRBJ2-3	TGTGCCAGCAGCGTAACGGGAGGACGGCCGACGCAGTATTTT	CASSVTGGRPTQYF
-	TRBV5-6	-	15	TRBJ2-7	TGTGCCAGCAGCTTACTCGGGCCCTTGCGCCACGAGCAGTACTTC	CASSLLGPLRHEQYF
many	TRBV25-1	TRBD1	16	TRBJ2-2	TGTGCCAGCAGTGAAAGTAACAGGGGGATCGCCGGGGAGCTGTTTTTT	CASSESNRGIAGELFF
-	TRBV12-5	-	12	TRBJ2-5	TGTGCTAGTGGTTTGGGAATGGAGACCCAGTACTTC	CASGLGMETQYF
few	TRBV5-6	TRBD2	15	TRBJ2-5	TGTGCCAGCAGATTCTTGACTAGCGGCCAAGAGACCCAGTACTTC	CASRFLTSGQETQYF
many	TRBV5-5	-	14	TRBJ2-1	TGTGCCAGCAGCTTGGTGAGTTCAAACAATGAGCAGTTCTTC	CASSLVSSNNEQFF